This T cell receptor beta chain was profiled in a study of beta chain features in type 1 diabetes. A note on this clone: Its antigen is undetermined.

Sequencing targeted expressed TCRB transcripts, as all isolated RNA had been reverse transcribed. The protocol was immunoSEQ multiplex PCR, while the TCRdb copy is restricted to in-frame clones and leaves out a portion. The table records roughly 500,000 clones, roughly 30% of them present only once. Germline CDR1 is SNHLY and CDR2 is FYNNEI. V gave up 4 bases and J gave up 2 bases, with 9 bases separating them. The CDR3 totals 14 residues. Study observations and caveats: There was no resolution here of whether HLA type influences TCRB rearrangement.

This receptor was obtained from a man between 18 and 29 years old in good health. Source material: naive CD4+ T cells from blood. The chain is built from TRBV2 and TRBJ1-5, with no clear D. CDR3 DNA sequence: TGTGCCAGCAGTGGTAGGGAGGGCAATCAGCCCCAGCATTTT. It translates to CASSGREGNQPQHF.